The rows below give T cell receptor beta chains drawn from one sample of a study of cytomegalovirus exposure and HLA in healthy donors. The protocol was immunoSEQ multiplex PCR, while the TCRdb copy is restricted to in-frame clones and leaves out a portion. This sample carries about 160,000 clones, more than 65% of them seen once, and the ten largest clones take under 8%. The sequenced material came from PBMCs. All receptors come from a man aged 50 to 60 in good health and CMV-seropositive. The CDR3 runs from the conserved cysteine through the conserved F or W. A D gene is named only where the DNA matches it firmly. Size is stated for part of the rows, as once, few or many counts, or as a class when the clone is expanded.

TRBD1	-	TRBV7-3	TRBJ2-3	CASSLGQGAFTDTQYF	TGTGCCAGCAGCTTGGGACAGGGGGCTTTTACAGATACGCAGTATTTT
-	-	TRBV28	TRBJ1-1	CASTLFPKEAFF	TGTGCCAGCACCCTTTTCCCTAAAGAAGCTTTCTTT
-	-	TRBV6-1	TRBJ1-4	CASSEAFARSGLFF	TGTGCCAGCAGTGAAGCTTTTGCCCGTTCAGGACTGTTTTTT
-	once	TRBV15	TRBJ2-1	CATSRGGLGSGGGNEQFF	TGTGCCACCAGCAGAGGGGGCCTTGGGAGCGGTGGGGGGAATGAGCAGTTCTTC
-	-	TRBV5-1	TRBJ1-1	CASSLVDMNTEAFF	TGCGCCAGCAGCTTGGTAGACATGAACACTGAAGCTTTCTTT
TRBD2	-	TRBV7-9	TRBJ2-3	CASSLSGSSDTQYF	TGTGCCAGCAGCTTAAGCGGGAGTTCGGATACGCAGTATTTT
TRBD2	-	TRBV2	TRBJ2-5	CASRGTSVETQYF	TGTGCCAGCAGGGGGACTAGCGTAGAGACCCAGTACTTC
TRBD1	-	TRBV7-3	TRBJ2-7	CASSLRGTGGTGPREQYF	TGTGCCAGCAGCTTAAGGGGGACAGGGGGGACAGGGCCGAGGGAGCAGTACTTC
-	-	TRBV5-4	TRBJ2-2	CASSSGVSFTGELFF	TGTGCCAGCAGCTCGGGGGTCAGTTTCACCGGGGAGCTGTTTTTT
-	-	TRBV9	TRBJ2-3	CASSTRSADTQYF	TGTGCCAGCAGCACCCGATCGGCAGATACGCAGTATTTT
-	-	TRBV19	TRBJ1-5	CASSITGVLPQHF	TGTGCCAGTAGTATAACCGGAGTTTTGCCCCAGCATTTT
-	-	TRBV11-3	TRBJ1-1	CASSFRLSDTEAFF	TGTGCCAGCAGCTTCCGATTGAGTGACACTGAAGCTTTCTTT
-	-	TRBV11-2	TRBJ2-3	CASTMRGLTDTQYF	TGTGCCAGCACCATGCGGGGCCTCACAGATACGCAGTATTTT
TRBD1	-	TRBV5-6	TRBJ2-3	CASSWDRFTDTQYF	TGTGCCAGCAGCTGGGACAGGTTCACAGATACGCAGTATTTT
TRBD1	-	TRBV7-2	TRBJ1-6	CASSQGASYNSPLHF	TGTGCCAGCAGTCAGGGGGCCTCCTATAATTCACCCCTCCACTTT
-	-	TRBV6-1	TRBJ1-2	CASSDRPSSTF	TGTGCCAGCAGTGACAGGCCTTCTTCCACCTTC
TRBD2	few	TRBV4-1	TRBJ2-7	CASSQEKGLASYEQYF	TGCGCCAGCAGCCAAGAAAAGGGACTAGCGTCCTACGAGCAGTACTTC
TRBD1	-	TRBV6-1	TRBJ2-3	CASSERRTGEEDTQYF	TGTGCCAGCAGTGAACGGAGGACAGGGGAAGAAGATACGCAGTATTTT
TRBD2	-	TRBV7-9	TRBJ2-3	CASSPSGGATDTQYF	TGTGCCAGCAGCCCTAGCGGGGGGGCGACAGATACGCAGTATTTT
-	-	TRBV6-6	TRBJ1-4	CASSVQRKLLF	TGTGCCAGCAGTGTACAGCGGAAACTGCTTTTT
-	-	TRBV12-5	TRBJ2-3	CASGLGRGGTDTQYF	TGTGCTAGTGGTTTGGGCAGGGGAGGCACAGATACGCAGTATTTT
TRBD2	few	TRBV7-9	TRBJ2-4	CASSPRLAGGGPNIQYF	TGTGCCAGCAGTCCCCGACTAGCGGGAGGGGGACCAAACATTCAGTACTTC
-	-	TRBV11-2	TRBJ2-7	CASSSRYQDFYEQYF	TGTGCCAGCAGCTCCCGGTACCAGGATTTCTACGAGCAGTACTTC
-	-	TRBV4-1	TRBJ2-2	CASSQDRLVNTGELFF	TGCGCCAGCAGCCAAGATCGGCTAGTGAACACCGGGGAGCTGTTTTTT
-	once	TRBV18	TRBJ1-1	CASSPNWNTEAFF	TGTGCCAGCTCACCAAACTGGAACACTGAAGCTTTCTTT
-	-	TRBV7-7	TRBJ2-2	CASSITAAGELFF	TGTGCCAGCAGCATCACCGCTGCGGGGGAGCTGTTTTTT
-	-	TRBV9	TRBJ2-1	CASSPLTGDRDEQFF	TGTGCCAGCAGCCCACTAACGGGAGACAGGGATGAGCAGTTCTTC
-	-	TRBV29-1	TRBJ1-2	CSVVVTGYGYTF	TGCAGCGTTGTTGTCACAGGGTATGGCTACACCTTC
-	-	TRBV7-6	TRBJ2-6	CASSLKGTLGANVLTF	TGTGCCAGCAGCTTAAAGGGGACTCTCGGGGCCAACGTCCTGACTTTC
-	-	TRBV30	TRBJ1-2	CAWDPGSYGYTF	TGTGCCTGGGACCCAGGTTCCTATGGCTACACCTTC
-	-	TRBV6-6	TRBJ1-1	CASSNGRVGLNTEAFF	TGTGCTAGCAGTAACGGAAGGGTGGGGCTGAACACTGAAGCTTTCTTT
-	-	TRBV6-5	TRBJ2-7	CASRKGVSEQYF	TGTGCCAGCAGGAAGGGGGTCAGCGAGCAGTACTTC
-	-	TRBV10-3	TRBJ2-1	CAISDLGSSEQFF	TGTGCCATCAGTGACCTCGGGAGTAGCGAGCAGTTCTTC
-	once	TRBV19	TRBJ2-3	CASSISLVSTDTQYF	TGTGCCAGTAGTATTAGCCTAGTAAGCACAGATACGCAGTATTTT
-	-	TRBV9	TRBJ1-2	CASSAHRAAFRFEDTSRMLYGYTF	TGTGCCAGCAGCGCCCACAGGGCTGCGTTTCGGTTCGAAGATACCAGCCGGATGCTATATGGCTACACCTTC
TRBD1	-	TRBV15	TRBJ2-1	CATSRDLGTGLYNEQFF	TGTGCCACCAGCAGAGATTTGGGGACAGGGCTATACAATGAGCAGTTCTTC
-	-	TRBV7-9	TRBJ2-2	CASSHTGELFF	TGTGCCAGCAGCCATACCGGGGAGCTGTTTTTT
TRBD1	-	TRBV27	TRBJ1-1	CASSLGLGTGEAFF	TGTGCCAGCAGTTTAGGGCTAGGGACAGGTGAAGCTTTCTTT
TRBD1	-	TRBV5-6	TRBJ2-1	CASSSRQGGYNEQFF	TGTGCCAGCAGCTCCAGACAGGGGGGCTACAATGAGCAGTTCTTC
TRBD1	-	TRBV5-1	TRBJ2-2	CASSQTGTNTGELFF	TGCGCCAGCAGCCAGACAGGGACGAACACCGGGGAGCTGTTTTTT
TRBD1	-	TRBV28	TRBJ1-6	CASSTGTGGSSPLHF	TGTGCCAGCAGTACCGGGACAGGGGGGAGTTCACCCCTCCACTTT
TRBD1	-	TRBV5-1	TRBJ1-1	CASSWTGGTEAFF	TGCGCCAGCAGCTGGACAGGGGGAACTGAAGCTTTCTTT
TRBD2	-	TRBV11-1	TRBJ2-7	CASSPTSGTYEQYF	TGTGCCAGCAGCCCGACTAGCGGAACCTACGAGCAGTACTTC
TRBD2	-	TRBV4-2	TRBJ2-1	CASSQALAGGGGEQFF	TGTGCCAGCAGCCAAGCCCTAGCGGGAGGGGGAGGTGAGCAGTTCTTC
-	-	TRBV6-5	TRBJ1-1	CASSYGGQLEAFF	TGTGCCAGCAGTTACGGCGGACAGCTAGAAGCTTTCTTT
TRBD1	-	TRBV14	TRBJ1-2	CASSQSDRIYGYTF	TGTGCCAGCAGCCAATCGGACAGGATTTATGGCTACACCTTC
-	-	TRBV5-4	TRBJ1-2	CASSEAMGGGTF	TGTGCCAGCAGCGAAGCTATGGGAGGAGGCACCTTC
TRBD1	few	TRBV18	TRBJ1-2	CASSGTGGNYGYTF	TGTGCCAGCTCGGGAACAGGGGGAAACTATGGCTACACCTTC
TRBD2	-	TRBV9	TRBJ2-5	CASSVVASGQETQYF	TGTGCCAGCAGCGTAGTGGCTAGCGGACAAGAGACCCAGTACTTC
-	-	TRBV6-4	TRBJ2-2	CASSEFLTGINTGELFF	TGTGCCAGCAGTGAATTTTTAACAGGGATTAACACCGGGGAGCTGTTTTTT
TRBD1	-	TRBV27	TRBJ2-1	CASRRTGYNEQFF	TGTGCCAGCAGGCGGACAGGGTACAATGAGCAGTTCTTC
-	-	TRBV4-2	TRBJ2-7	CASSQDTYEQYF	TGTGCCAGCAGCCAAGATACCTACGAGCAGTACTTC
TRBD1	few	TRBV6-5	TRBJ2-7	CASSYAGTVTYEQYF	TGTGCCAGCAGTTACGCCGGGACAGTCACCTACGAGCAGTACTTC
TRBD2	-	TRBV5-1	TRBJ2-2	CASSPLGTSGTYTGELFF	TGCGCCAGCAGCCCCCTGGGGACTAGCGGGACCTACACCGGGGAGCTGTTTTTT
-	-	TRBV18	TRBJ1-1	CASSPPSLNTEAFF	TGTGCCAGCTCACCGCCATCCCTAAACACTGAAGCTTTCTTT
TRBD1	few	TRBV7-9	TRBJ1-2	CASSLGQTNNYGYTF	TGTGCCAGCAGCTTGGGACAGACAAATAACTATGGCTACACCTTC